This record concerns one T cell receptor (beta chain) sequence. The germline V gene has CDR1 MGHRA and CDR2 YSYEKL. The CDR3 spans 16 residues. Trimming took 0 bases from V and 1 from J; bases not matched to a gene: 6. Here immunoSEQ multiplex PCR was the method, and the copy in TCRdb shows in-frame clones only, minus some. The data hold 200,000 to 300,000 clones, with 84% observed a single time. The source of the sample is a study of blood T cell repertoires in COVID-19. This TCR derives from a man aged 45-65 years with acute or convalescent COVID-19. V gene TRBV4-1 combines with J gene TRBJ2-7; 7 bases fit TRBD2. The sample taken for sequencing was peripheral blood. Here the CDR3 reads CASSQEGGGSSYEQYF. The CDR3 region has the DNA TGCGCCAGCAGCCAAGAGGGCGGGGGTTCATCCTACGAGCAGTACTTC.